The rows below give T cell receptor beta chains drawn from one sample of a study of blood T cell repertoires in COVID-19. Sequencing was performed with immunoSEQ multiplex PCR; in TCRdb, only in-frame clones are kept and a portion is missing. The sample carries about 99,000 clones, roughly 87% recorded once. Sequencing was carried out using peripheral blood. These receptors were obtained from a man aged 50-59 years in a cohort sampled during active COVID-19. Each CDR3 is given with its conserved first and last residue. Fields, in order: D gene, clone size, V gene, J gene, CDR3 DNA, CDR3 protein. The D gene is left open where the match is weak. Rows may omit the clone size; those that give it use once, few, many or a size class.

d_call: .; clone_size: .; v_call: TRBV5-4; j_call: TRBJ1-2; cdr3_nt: TGTGCCAGCAGCTTGGCCGTTCGAACGGGAAACGCGGGCTATGGCTACACCTTC; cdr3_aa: CASSLAVRTGNAGYGYTF
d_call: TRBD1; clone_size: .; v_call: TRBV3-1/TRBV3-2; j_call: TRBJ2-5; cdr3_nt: TGTGCCAGCAGACAGCTGACAGGGGACCACCAAGAGACCCAGTACTTC; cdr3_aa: CASRQLTGDHQETQYF
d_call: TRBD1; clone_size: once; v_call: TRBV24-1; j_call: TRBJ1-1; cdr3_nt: TGTGCCACCAGTGATGCGACGGACAGGGACGACACTGAAGCTTTCTTT; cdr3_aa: CATSDATDRDDTEAFF
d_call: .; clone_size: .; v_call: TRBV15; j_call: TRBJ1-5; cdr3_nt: TGTGCCACCAGCAGAGATACTGGTTTCGATCCGCCCCAGCATTTT; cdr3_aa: CATSRDTGFDPPQHF
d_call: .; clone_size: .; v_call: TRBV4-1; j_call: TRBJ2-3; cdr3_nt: TGCGCCAGCAGCCCGTCCGATCCGCGGGGTACGCAGTATTTT; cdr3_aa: CASSPSDPRGTQYF
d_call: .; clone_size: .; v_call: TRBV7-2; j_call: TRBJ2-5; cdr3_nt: TGTGCCAGCAGCTCCGCCCCTGCAGGGCGAGAGACCCAGTACTTC; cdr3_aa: CASSSAPAGRETQYF
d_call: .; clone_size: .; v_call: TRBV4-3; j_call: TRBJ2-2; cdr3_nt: TGCGCCAGCAGCCAGAGGTTGGCGGGCCCGGCGGGCGGGGAGCTGTTTTTT; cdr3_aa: CASSQRLAGPAGGELFF
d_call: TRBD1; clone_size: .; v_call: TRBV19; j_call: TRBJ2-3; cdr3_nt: TGTGCCAGTAGTGACAGGGGCCTCACAGATACGCAGTATTTT; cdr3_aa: CASSDRGLTDTQYF
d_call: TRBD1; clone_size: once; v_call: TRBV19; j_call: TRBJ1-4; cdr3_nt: TGTGCCAGTAGCAAGGGGGCAAGGAATGAAAAACTGTTTTTT; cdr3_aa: CASSKGARNEKLFF
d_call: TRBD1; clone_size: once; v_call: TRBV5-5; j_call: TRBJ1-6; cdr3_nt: TGTGCCAGCAGCACCGGGACAGGGAGCTCCTATAATTCACCCCTCCACTTT; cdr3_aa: CASSTGTGSSYNSPLHF
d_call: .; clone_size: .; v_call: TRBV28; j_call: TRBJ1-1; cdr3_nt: TGTGCCAGCAGCGCAGGACAGAACACTGAAGCTTTCTTT; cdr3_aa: CASSAGQNTEAFF
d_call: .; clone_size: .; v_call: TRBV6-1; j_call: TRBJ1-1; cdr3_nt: TGTGCCAGCAGTGAGTCGGGATTCTATGAAGCTTTCTTT; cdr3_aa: CASSESGFYEAFF
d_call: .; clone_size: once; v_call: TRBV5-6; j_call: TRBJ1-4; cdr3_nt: TGTGCCAGCAGCTTGGAGGGTCAGGGCGATGAAAAACTGTTTTTT; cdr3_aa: CASSLEGQGDEKLFF
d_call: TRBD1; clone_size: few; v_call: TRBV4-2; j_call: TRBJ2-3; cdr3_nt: TGTGCCAGCAGCCAAGGGGACAGGGTTGCGTCAGATACGCAGTATTTT; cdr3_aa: CASSQGDRVASDTQYF
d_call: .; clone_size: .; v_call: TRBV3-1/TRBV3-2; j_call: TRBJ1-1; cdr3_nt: TGTGCCAGCAGCGGCCTGCTCCGGAACACTGAAGCTTTCTTT; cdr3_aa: CASSGLLRNTEAFF
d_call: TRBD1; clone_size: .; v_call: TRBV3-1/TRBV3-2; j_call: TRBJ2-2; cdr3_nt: TGTGTTACCTCTAGGGGGCCGGGAACCGGGGAGCTGTTTTTT; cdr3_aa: CVTSRGPGTGELFF
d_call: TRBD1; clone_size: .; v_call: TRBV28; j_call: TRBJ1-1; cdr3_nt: TGTGCCAGCATCACAGGGGGACAGAACACTGAAGCTTTCTTT; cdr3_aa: CASITGGQNTEAFF
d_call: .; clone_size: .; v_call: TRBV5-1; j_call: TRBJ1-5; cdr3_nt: TGCGCCAGCAGCTTGTCGAGTGGCAATCAGCCCCAGCATTTT; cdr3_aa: CASSLSSGNQPQHF
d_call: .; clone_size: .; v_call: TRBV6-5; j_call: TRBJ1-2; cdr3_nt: TGTGCCAGCACCCGAGACATGTACGGCTACACCTTC; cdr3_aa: CASTRDMYGYTF
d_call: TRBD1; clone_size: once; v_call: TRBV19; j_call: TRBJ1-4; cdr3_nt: TGTGCCAGTAGTATAACCGGGACAGGGAATGAAAAACTGTTTTTT; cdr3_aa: CASSITGTGNEKLFF
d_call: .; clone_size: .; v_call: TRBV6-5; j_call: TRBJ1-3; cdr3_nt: TGTGCCAGTCATCGGGAAATAGGAAACACCATATATTTT; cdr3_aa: CASHREIGNTIYF
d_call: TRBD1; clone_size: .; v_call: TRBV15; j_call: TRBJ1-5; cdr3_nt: TGTGCCACCAGCGGAGGACAGGGGACGAGTTGGCGCAATCAGCCCCAGCATTTT; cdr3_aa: CATSGGQGTSWRNQPQHF
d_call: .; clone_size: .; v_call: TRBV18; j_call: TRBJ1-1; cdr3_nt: TGTGCCAGCTCACTGACTAACCCCACGGGGGGGAACACTGAAGCTTTCTTT; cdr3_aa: CASSLTNPTGGNTEAFF
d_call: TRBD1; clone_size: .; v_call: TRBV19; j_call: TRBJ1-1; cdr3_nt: TGTATTTATCCGGGACAGCTTGGGGACACTGAAGCTTTCTTT; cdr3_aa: CIYPGQLGDTEAFF
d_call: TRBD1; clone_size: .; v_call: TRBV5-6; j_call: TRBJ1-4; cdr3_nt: TGTGCCAGCAGCTTTTTTGGGACAGGGTCTTCCTTCGGTGAAAAACTGTTTTTT; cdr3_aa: CASSFFGTGSSFGEKLFF
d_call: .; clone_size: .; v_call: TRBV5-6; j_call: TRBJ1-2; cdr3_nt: TGTGCCAGCAGCTTGTTTTCGCAGGCTCTACAACTCGACTATGGCTACACCTTC; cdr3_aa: CASSLFSQALQLDYGYTF
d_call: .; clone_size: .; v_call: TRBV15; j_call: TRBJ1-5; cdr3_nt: TGTGCCACCAGCAGCCGGGGAGATACGCATCAGCCCCAGCATTTT; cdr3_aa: CATSSRGDTHQPQHF
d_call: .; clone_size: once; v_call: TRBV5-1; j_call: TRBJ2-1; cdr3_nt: TGCGCCAGCAGCCTCAGCGCCGACAATGAGCAGTTCTTC; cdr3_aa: CASSLSADNEQFF
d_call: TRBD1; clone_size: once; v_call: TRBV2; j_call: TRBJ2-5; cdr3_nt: TGTGCCAGCAGTACAGGGGGCGGGCAAGAGACCCAGTACTTC; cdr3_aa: CASSTGGGQETQYF
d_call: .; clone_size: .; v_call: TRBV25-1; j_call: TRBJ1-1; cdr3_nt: TGTGCCAGCAGTGAATTACGGGGGGCGAACACTGAAGCTTTCTTT; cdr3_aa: CASSELRGANTEAFF
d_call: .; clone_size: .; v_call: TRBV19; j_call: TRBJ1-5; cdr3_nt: TGTGCCACCACAGGGATTAGCAATCAGCCCCAGCATTTT; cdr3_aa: CATTGISNQPQHF
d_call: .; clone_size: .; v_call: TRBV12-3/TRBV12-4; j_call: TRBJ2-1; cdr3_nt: TGTGCCAGCAGTTTATCTCGGGTGCATGAGCAGTTCTTC; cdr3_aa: CASSLSRVHEQFF
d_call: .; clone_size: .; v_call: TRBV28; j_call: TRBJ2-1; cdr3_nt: TGTGCCAGCGGCTCAACAGGGGGAGGGTACAATGAGCAGTTCTTC; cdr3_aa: CASGSTGGGYNEQFF
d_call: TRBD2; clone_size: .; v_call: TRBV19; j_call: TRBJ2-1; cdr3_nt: TGTGCCAGTAGTGTAACTAGCGTCGGCTACAATGAGCAGTTCTTC; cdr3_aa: CASSVTSVGYNEQFF
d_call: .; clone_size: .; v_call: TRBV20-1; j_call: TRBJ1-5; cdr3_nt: TGCAGTGCTAGTGGTGTCGGGGAGGGGAATCAGCCCCAGCATTTT; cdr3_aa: CSASGVGEGNQPQHF
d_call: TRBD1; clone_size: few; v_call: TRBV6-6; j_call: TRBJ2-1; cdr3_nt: TGTGCCAGCGGGAGTTCGGGCGCCAGGGGGAATGAGCAGTTCTTC; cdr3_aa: CASGSSGARGNEQFF
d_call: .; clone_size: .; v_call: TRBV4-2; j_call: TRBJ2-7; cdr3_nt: TGTGCCAGCAGCCAAGATGTACAGAGCTCCTACGAGCAGTACTTC; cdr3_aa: CASSQDVQSSYEQYF
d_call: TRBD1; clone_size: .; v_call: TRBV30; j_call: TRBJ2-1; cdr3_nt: TGTGCCTGGAGTGTACTGGGGACAGGGGGCTTTGGCAATGAGCAGTTCTTC; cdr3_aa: CAWSVLGTGGFGNEQFF
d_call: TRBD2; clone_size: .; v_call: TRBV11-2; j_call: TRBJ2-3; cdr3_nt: TGTGCCAGCAGCGTCGGAGCGGGGACCACAGATACGCAGTATTTT; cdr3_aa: CASSVGAGTTDTQYF
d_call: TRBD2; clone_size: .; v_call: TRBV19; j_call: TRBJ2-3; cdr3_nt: TGTGCCTCAAGACTAGCGGCTAGCACAGATACGCAGTATTTT; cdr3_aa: CASRLAASTDTQYF
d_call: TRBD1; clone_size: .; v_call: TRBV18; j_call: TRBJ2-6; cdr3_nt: TGTGCCAGCTCAGCCTTCCCCGGCGGGACAGGCCCCTCTGGGGCCAACGTCCTGACTTTC; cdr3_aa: CASSAFPGGTGPSGANVLTF
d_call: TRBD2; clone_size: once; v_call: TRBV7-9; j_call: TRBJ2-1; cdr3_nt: TGTGCCAGCAGCTTTGGGACTAGTGATAATGAGCAGTTCTTC; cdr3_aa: CASSFGTSDNEQFF
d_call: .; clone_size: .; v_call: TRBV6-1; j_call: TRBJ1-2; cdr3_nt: TGTGCCAGCAGTGAAGGCAGGGCCAATCACTATGGCTACACCTTC; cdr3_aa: CASSEGRANHYGYTF
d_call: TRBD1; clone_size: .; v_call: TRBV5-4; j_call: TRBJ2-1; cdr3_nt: TGTGCCAGCAGCTTGGCAGGGGGTCCACCCTACAATGAGCAGTTCTTC; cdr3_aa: CASSLAGGPPYNEQFF
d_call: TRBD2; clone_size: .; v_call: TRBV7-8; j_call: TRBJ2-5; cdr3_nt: TGTGCCAGCAGCTTAGTGGCGACTAGCCTTAGGGAGACCCAGTACTTC; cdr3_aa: CASSLVATSLRETQYF
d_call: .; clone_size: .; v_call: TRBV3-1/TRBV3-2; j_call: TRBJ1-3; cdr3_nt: TGTGCCAGCAGCCTAGAGGGCACGGACACCATATATTTT; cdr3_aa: CASSLEGTDTIYF
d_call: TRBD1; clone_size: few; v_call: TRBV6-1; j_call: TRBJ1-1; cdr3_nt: TGTGCCAGCAGTGAAACGGGACAGAGTACTTTCTTT; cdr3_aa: CASSETGQSTFF
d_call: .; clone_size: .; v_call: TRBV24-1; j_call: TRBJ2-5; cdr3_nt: TGTGCCACCAGTGATGTCCAGAGGAGGACCCAGTACTTC; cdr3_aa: CATSDVQRRTQYF
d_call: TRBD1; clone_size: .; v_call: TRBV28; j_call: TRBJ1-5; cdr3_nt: TGTGCCAGTGGGACAGGGGGCTACCAGCCCCAGCATTTT; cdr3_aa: CASGTGGYQPQHF